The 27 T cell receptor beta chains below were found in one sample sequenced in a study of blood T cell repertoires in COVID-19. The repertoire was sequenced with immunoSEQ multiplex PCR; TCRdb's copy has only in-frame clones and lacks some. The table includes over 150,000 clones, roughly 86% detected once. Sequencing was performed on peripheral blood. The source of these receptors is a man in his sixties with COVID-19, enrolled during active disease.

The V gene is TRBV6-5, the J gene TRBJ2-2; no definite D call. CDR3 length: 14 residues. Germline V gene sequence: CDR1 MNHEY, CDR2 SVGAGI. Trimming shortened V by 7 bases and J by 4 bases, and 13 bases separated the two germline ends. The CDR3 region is CASTLRPGTGELFF. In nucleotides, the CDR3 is TGTGCCAGCACCCTTCGGCCGGGCACCGGGGAGCTGTTTTTT.

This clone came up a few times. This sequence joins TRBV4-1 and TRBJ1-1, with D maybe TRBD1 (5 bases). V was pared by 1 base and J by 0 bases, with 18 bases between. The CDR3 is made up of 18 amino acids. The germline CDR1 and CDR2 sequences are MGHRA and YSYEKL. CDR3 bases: TGCGCCAGCAGCCAAGGTCCGAAGGCGGGGGGTATGAACACTGAAGCTTTCTTT. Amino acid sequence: CASSQGPKAGGMNTEAFF.

CDR3 sequence reads: CASSSGQGQIEAFF. In DNA, the CDR3 is TGTGCCAGCAGTTCGGGACAGGGTCAGATTGAAGCTTTCTTT. The chain links TRBV28 to TRBJ1-1, with TRBD1 identical over 9 bases. The CDR3 sequence is 14 residues long. Trimming cost V 4 bases and J 7 bases; bases outside gene matches: 7. The germline V gene encodes CDR1 MDHEN and CDR2 SYDVKM.

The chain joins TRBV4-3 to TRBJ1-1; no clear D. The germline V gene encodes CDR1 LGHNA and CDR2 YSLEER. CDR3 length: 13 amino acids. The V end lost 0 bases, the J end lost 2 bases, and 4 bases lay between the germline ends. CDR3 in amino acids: CASSQDLNTEAFF. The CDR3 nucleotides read TGCGCCAGCAGCCAAGATCTAAACACTGAAGCTTTCTTT.

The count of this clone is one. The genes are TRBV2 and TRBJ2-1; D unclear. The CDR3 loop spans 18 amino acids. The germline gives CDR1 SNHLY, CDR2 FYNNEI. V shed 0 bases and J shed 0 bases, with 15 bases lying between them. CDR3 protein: CASSEAMRSDFSYNEQFF. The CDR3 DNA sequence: TGTGCCAGCAGTGAAGCTATGCGTTCAGACTTCTCCTACAATGAGCAGTTCTTC.

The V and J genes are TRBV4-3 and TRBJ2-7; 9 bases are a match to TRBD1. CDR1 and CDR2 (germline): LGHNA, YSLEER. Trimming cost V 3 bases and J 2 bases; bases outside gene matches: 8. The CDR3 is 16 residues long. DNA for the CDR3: TGCGCCAGCAGCCAGGTGTACGGGACAGGGCCCTACGAGCAGTACTTC. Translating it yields CASSQVYGTGPYEQYF.

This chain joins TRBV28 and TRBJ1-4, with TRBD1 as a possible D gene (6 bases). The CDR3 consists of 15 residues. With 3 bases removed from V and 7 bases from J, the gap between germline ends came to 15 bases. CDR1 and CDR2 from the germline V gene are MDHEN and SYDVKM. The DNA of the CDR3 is TGTGCCAGCAGTTTTCAAGCAGGGGCATCTGAAAAACTGTTTTTT. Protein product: CASSFQAGASEKLFF.

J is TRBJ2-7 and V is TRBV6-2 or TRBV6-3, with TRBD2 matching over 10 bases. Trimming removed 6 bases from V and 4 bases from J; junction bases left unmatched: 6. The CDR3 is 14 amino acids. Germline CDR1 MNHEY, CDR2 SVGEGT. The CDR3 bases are TGTGCCAGCAGCCGCCTAGCGGGGGCGTACGAGCAGTACTTC. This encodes CASSRLAGAYEQYF.

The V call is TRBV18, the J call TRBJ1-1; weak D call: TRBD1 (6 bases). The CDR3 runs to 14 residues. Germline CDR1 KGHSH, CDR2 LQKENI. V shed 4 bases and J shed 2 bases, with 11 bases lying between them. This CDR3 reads CASSLGTPNTEAFF. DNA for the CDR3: TGTGCCAGCTCACTCGGGACACCTAACACTGAAGCTTTCTTT.

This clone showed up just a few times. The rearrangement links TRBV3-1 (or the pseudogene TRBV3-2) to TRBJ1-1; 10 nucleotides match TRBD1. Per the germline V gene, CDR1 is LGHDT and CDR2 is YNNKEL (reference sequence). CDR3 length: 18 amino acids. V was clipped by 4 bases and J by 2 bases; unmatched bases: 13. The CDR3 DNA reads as TGTGCCAGCAGCCCACTGCCGGGACAGGGGTCGGGTAACACTGAAGCTTTCTTT. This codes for CASSPLPGQGSGNTEAFF.

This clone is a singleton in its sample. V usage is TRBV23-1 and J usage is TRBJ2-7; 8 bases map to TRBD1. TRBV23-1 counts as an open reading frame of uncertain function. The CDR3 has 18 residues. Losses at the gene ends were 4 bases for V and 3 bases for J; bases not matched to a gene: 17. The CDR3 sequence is CASSPSNEKDRVGYEQYF. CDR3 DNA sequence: TGCGCCAGCAGTCCCTCCAATGAAAAGGACAGGGTAGGCTACGAGCAGTACTTC.

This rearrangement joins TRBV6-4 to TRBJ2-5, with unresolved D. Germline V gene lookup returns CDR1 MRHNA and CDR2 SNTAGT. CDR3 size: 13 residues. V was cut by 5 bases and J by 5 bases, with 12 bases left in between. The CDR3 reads CASSREVEETQYF. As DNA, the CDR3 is TGTGCCAGCAGTCGTGAGGTTGAGGAGACCCAGTACTTC.

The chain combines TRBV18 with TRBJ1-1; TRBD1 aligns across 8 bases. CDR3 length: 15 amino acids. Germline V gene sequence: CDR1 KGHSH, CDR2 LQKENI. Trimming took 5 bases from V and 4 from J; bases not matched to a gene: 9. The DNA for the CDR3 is TGTGCCAGCTCAACGGACAGGGATTTAGGCACTGAAGCTTTCTTT. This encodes CASSTDRDLGTEAFF.

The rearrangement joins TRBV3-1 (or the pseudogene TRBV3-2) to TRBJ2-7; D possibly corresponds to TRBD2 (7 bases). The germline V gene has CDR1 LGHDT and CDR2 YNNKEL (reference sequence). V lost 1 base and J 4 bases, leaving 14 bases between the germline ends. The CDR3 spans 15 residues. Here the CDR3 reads CASSQGGRESYEQYF. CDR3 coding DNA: TGTGCCAGCAGCCAAGGGGGGCGGGAGTCGTACGAGCAGTACTTC.

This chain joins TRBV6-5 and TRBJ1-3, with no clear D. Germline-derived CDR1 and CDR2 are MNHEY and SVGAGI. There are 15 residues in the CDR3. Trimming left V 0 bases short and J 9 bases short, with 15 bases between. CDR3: CASSYSPAGGSTIYF. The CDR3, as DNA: TGTGCCAGCAGTTACTCACCGGCTGGCGGGAGCACCATATATTTT.

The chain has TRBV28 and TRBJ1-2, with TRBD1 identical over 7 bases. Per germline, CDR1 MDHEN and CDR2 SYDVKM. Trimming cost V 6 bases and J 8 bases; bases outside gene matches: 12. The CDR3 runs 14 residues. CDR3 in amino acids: CASSAGQARSGYTF. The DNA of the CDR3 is TGTGCCAGCAGCGCCGGACAGGCCCGCTCGGGCTACACCTTC.

CDR3: CASSPEGSEKLFF. CDR3 DNA sequence: TGTGCCAGCAGCCCGGAGGGGAGTGAAAAACTGTTTTTT. The rearrangement uses TRBV6-5 and TRBJ1-4, with D possibly TRBD1 on 5 matching bases. Germline lookup yields CDR1 MNHEY and CDR2 SVGAGI. V was clipped by 6 bases and J by 7 bases, with 12 bases between them. This CDR3 has 13 amino acids.

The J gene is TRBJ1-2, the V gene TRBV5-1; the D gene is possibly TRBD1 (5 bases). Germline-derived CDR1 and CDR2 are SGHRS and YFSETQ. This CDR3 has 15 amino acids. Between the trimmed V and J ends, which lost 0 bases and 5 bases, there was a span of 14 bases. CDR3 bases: TGCGCCAGCAGCTTGGCGGCAGAGCGACAGTATGGCTACACCTTC. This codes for CASSLAAERQYGYTF.

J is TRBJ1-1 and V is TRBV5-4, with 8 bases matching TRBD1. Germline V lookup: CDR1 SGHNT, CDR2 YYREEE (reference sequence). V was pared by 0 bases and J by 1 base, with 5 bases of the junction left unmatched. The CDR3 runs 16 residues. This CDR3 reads CASSLGAGTGNTEAFF. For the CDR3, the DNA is TGTGCCAGCAGCTTGGGGGCCGGGACAGGGAACACTGAAGCTTTCTTT.

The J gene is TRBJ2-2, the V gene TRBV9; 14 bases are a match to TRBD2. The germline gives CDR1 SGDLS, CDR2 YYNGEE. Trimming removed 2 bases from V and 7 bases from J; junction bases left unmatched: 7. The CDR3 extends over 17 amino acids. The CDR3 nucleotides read TGTGCCAGCAGCGTCGGGACTAGCGGGGGAATAGGCGGGGAGCTGTTTTTT. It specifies CASSVGTSGGIGGELFF.

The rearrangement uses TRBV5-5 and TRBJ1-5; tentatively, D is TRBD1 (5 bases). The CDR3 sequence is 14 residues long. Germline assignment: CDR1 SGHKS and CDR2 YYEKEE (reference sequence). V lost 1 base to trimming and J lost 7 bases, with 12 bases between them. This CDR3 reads CASSLIQVDQPQHF. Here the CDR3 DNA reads TGTGCCAGCAGCTTGATACAGGTAGACCAGCCCCAGCATTTT.

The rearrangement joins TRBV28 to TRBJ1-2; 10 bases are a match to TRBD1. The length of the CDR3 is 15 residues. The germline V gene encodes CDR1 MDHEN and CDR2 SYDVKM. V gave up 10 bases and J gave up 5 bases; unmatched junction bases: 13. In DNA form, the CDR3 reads TGTGCCACCAGCAAGACAGGGGGCAATGATTATGGCTACACCTTC. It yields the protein CATSKTGGNDYGYTF.

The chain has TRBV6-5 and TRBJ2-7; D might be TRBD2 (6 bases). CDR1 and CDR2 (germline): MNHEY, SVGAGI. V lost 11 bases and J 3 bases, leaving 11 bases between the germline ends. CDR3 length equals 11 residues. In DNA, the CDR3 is TGTGCCTGCGGGACCAACTACGAGCAGTACTTC. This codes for CACGTNYEQYF.

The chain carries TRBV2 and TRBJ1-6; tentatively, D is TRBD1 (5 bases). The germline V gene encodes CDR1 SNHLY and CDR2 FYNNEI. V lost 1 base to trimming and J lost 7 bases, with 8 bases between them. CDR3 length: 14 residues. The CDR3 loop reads CASSEEKGNSPLHF. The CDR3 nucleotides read TGTGCCAGCAGTGAAGAGAAGGGGAATTCACCCCTCCACTTT.

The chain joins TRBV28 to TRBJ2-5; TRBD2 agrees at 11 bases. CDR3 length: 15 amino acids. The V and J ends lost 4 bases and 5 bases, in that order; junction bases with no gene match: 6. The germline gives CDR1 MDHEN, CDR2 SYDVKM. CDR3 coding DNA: TGTGCCAGCAGTTGGGGGACTAGCGGAAGGGAGACCCAGTACTTC. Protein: CASSWGTSGRETQYF.

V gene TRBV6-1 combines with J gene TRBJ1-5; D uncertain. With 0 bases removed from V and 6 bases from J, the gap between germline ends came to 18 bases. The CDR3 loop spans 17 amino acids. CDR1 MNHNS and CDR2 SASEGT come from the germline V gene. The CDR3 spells CASSEALFASSSQPQHF. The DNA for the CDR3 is TGTGCCAGCAGTGAAGCCCTCTTTGCATCTTCGAGTCAGCCCCAGCATTTT.

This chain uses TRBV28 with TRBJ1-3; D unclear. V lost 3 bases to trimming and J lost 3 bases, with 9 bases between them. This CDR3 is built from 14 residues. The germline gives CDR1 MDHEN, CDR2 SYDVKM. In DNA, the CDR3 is TGTGCCAGCAGTTTGGCCATCCGTGGAAACACCATATATTTT. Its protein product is CASSLAIRGNTIYF.